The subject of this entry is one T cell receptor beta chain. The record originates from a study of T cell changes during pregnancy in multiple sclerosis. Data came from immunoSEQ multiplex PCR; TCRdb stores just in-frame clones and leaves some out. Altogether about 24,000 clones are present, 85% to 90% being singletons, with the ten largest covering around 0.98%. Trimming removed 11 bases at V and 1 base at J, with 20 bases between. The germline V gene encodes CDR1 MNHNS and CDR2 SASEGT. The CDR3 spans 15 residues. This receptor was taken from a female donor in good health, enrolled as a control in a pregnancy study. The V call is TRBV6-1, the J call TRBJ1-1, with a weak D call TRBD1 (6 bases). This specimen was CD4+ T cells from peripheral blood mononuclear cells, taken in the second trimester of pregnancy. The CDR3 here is CAGTLGGVGNTEAFF. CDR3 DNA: TGTGCCGGTACCTTAGGGGGGGTGGGGAACACTGAAGCTTTCTTT.